This T cell receptor (beta chain) derives from a study of blood T cell repertoires in COVID-19. The CDR3 covers 16 residues. Germline values: CDR1 SGHTA, CDR2 FQGNSA. Germline trimming cut 5 bases from V and 0 bases from J; bases unmatched to any gene: 7. Generated by immunoSEQ multiplex PCR, the TCRdb table keeps only in-frame clones and is missing some. Among 350,000 to 500,000 clones listed, nearly 90% were seen once. The table lists this clone with a count of one. Sequenced sample: PBMCs or T cells enriched from blood (not recorded which). This TCR was sampled from a woman aged 18-29 years who had been exposed to COVID-19. This chain uses TRBV7-2 with TRBJ1-3; 7 bases align to TRBD1. CDR3 residues: CASSTLQGISGNTIYF. CDR3 nucleotides: TGTGCCAGCAGCACCCTACAGGGGATCTCTGGAAACACCATATATTTT.